This T cell receptor beta chain was sequenced for a study of T cell repertoires in ileal Crohn's disease. Time point in this sample: proximal margin of the surgical specimen (macroscopically non-inflamed). This CDR3 comprises 17 residues. Losses at the gene ends were 2 bases for V and 4 bases for J; bases not matched to a gene: 10. CDR1 LNHNV and CDR2 YYDKDF come from the germline V gene (reference sequence). General study results and limits: Compared with non-smokers, active smokers at surgery showed more clonal expansions. All patients with clonality above 26.8% had endoscopic recurrence.

Only in-frame clones appear in the TCRdb table, and some are missing; sequencing was by immunoSEQ multiplex PCR. Of around 7,000 clones listed, just under 80% are singletons. A remark on this clone: Antigen specificity is unknown.

Sequencing was carried out using ileal tissue. The TCR sequence derives from an adult with Crohn's disease. The chain combines TRBV15 with TRBJ1-4, with TRBD1 matching 7 bases. In DNA form, the CDR3 reads TGTGCCACCAGCAGATTACAGGGGAACCAACTTAATGAAAAACTGTTTTTT. As protein: CATSRLQGNQLNEKLFF. Full variable domain (missing parts from reference TRBV15 and TRBJ1-4): DAMVIQNPRYQVTQFGKPVTLSCSQTLNHNVMYWYQQKSSQAPKLLFHYYDKDFNNEADTPDNFQSRRPNTSFCFLDIRSPGLGDTAMYLCATSRLQGNQLNEKLFFGSGTQLSVL.